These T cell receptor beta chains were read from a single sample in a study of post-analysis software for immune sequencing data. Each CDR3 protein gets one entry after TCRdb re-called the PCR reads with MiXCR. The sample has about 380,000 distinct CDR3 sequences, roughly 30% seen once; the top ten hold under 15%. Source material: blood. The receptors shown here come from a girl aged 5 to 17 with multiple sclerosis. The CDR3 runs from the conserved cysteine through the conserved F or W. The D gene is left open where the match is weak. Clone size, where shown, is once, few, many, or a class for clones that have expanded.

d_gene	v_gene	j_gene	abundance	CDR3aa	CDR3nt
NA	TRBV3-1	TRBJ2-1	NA	CASSHPMGARNNEQFF	TGTGCCAGCAGCCACCCCATGGGCGCCCGGAACAATGAGCAGTTCTTC
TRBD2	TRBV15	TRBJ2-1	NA	CATSSELAGGTNEQFF	TGTGCCACCAGCAGTGAACTAGCGGGGGGAACCAATGAGCAGTTCTTC
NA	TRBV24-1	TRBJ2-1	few	CATSDPGGRSYNEQFF	TGTGCCACCAGTGACCCTGGGGGGAGGTCCTACAATGAGCAGTTCTTC
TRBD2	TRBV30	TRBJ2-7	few	CALGLAGDEQYF	TGTGCCTTGGGACTAGCGGGGGACGAGCAGTACTTC
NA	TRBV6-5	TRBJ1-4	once	CASRAWDNGNEKLFF	TGTGCCAGCAGGGCATGGGATAATGGTAATGAAAAACTGTTTTTT
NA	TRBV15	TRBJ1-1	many	CATSRDSGENTEAFF	TGTGCCACCAGCAGAGATTCAGGGGAGAACACTGAAGCTTTCTTT
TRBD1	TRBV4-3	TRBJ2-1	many	CASSQDRTGSYNEQFF	TGCGCCAGCAGCCAAGATAGGACAGGGAGCTACAATGAGCAGTTCTTC
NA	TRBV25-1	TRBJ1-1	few	CASRALGTFYTEAFF	TGTGCCAGCAGAGCCTTGGGGACTTTTTACACTGAAGCTTTCTTT
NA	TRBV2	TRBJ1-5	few	CASNFGGYSNQPQHF	TGTGCCAGCAATTTCGGAGGTTATAGCAATCAGCCCCAGCATTTT
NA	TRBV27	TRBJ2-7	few	CASSLTEYYEQYF	TGTGCCAGCAGCTTGACGGAATACTACGAGCAGTACTTC
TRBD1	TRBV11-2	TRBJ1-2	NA	CASSPGTGFFYGYTF	TGTGCCAGCAGCCCCGGGACAGGGTTTTTCTATGGCTACACCTTC
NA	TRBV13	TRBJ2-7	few	CASSLKGNPHEQYF	TGTGCCAGCAGCTTAAAAGGGAACCCTCACGAGCAGTACTTC
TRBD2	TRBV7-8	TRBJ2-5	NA	CASSLSGVGFQETQYF	TGTGCCAGCAGCTTAAGCGGGGTGGGGTTCCAAGAGACCCAGTACTTC
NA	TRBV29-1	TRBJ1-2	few	CSVERGSFNYGYTF	TGCAGCGTTGAACGGGGCTCCTTTAACTATGGCTACACCTTC
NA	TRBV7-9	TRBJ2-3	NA	CASSPPTGVRDTQYF	TGTGCCAGCAGCCCACCGACGGGGGTCAGGGATACGCAGTATTTT
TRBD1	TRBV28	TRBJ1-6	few	CASSFVDRERSPLHF	TGTGCCAGCAGTTTCGTCGACAGGGAAAGGTCACCCCTCCACTTT
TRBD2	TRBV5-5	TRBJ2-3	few	CASSSGLAGGRTDTQYF	TGTGCCAGCAGCTCGGGACTAGCGGGGGGCCGCACAGATACGCAGTATTTT
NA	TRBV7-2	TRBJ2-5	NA	CASSLVWSQETQYF	TGTGCCAGCAGCTTAGTATGGAGTCAAGAGACCCAGTACTTC
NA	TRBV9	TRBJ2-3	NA	CASSGLQGTDTQYF	TGTGCCAGCAGCGGACTACAGGGAACAGATACGCAGTATTTT
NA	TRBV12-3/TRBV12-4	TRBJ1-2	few	CASSFVISYGYTF	TGTGCCAGCAGTTTCGTAATTTCTTATGGCTACACCTTC
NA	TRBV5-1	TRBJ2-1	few	CASSLHRGRELYNEQFF	TGCGCCAGCAGCTTGCATCGAGGCAGAGAGTTGTACAATGAGCAGTTCTTC
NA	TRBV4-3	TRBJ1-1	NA	CASSQWSAGMTEAFF	TGCGCCAGCAGCCAATGGTCAGCAGGGATGACTGAAGCTTTCTTT
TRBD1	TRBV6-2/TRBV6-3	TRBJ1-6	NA	CASKGQGDSPLHF	TGTGCCAGCAAAGGACAGGGGGATTCACCCCTCCACTTT
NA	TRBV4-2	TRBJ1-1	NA	CASSPGGGQNTEAFF	TGTGCCAGCAGCCCCGGGGGAGGACAGAACACTGAAGCTTTCTTT
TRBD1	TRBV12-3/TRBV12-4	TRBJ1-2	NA	CANRSGRGGYGYTF	TGTGCCAACCGGTCGGGCAGGGGGGGCTATGGCTACACCTTC
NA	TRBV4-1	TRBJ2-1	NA	CASSLGRADNEQFF	TGCGCCAGCAGCCTGGGTCGGGCAGACAATGAGCAGTTCTTC
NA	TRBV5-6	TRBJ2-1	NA	CASSGSTETLNYNYNEQFF	TGTGCCAGCAGCGGTTCGACAGAAACTCTGAACTATAACTACAATGAGCAGTTCTTC